This T cell receptor (beta chain) was sequenced in a study of blood T cell repertoires in COVID-19. Per the authors' pipeline: Reference gene primers were amplified, and this amplification served to estimate nucleated cell counts. Assay: immunoSEQ multiplex PCR; the TCRdb copy retains only in-frame clones and omits some. The V and J calls and clone size come from that table; D and trimming were worked out from the DNA. This sample has about 350,000 clones, with roughly 87% found just once. This CDR3 is 15 amino acids long. Germline V CDR1 and CDR2: LNHDA, SQIVND (reference sequence). After removal of 6 bases from V and 4 bases from J, the junction contained 10 bases not matched to a gene.

The chain is built from TRBV19 and TRBJ2-5, with 8 bases matching TRBD1. Sequenced input: PBMCs or T cells enriched from blood (not recorded which). This clonotype was obtained from a woman in her 30s who had recovered from COVID-19. CDR3 amino acids: CASRTLGTGGETQYF. The CDR3 coding sequence is TGTGCCAGTAGAACTTTGGGGACAGGCGGAGAGACCCAGTACTTC.